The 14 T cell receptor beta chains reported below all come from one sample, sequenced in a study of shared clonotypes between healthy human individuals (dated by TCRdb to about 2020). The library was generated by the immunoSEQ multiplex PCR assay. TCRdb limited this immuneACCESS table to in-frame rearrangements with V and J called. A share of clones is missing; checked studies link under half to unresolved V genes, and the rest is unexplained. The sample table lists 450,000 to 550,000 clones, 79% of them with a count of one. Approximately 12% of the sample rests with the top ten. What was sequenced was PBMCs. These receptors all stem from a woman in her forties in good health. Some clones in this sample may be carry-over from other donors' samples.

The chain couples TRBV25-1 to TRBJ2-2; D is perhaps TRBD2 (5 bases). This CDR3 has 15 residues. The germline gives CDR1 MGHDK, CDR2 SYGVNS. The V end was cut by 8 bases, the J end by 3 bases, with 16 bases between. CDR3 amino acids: CASGGPEDHTGELFF. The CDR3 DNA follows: TGTGCCAGCGGAGGTCCAGAGGACCACACCGGGGAGCTGTTTTTT.

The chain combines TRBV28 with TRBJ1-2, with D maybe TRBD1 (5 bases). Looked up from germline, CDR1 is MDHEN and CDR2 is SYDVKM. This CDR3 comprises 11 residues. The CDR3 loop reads CAAAGLSGYTF. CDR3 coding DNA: TGTGCTGCTGCAGGGTTAAGTGGCTACACCTTC.

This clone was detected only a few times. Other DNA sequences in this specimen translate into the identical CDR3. CDR3 region: CASSLALAGSYNEQFF. The CDR3 DNA is TGTGCCAGCAGCTTAGCTCTAGCGGGGTCCTACAATGAGCAGTTCTTC. This chain uses TRBV7-9 with TRBJ2-1, with 9 nucleotides matching TRBD2. The germline V gene encodes CDR1 SEHNR and CDR2 FQNEAQ (reference sequence). The CDR3 length is 16 residues. J lost 1 base, V lost 0 bases, and 1 base had no gene match.

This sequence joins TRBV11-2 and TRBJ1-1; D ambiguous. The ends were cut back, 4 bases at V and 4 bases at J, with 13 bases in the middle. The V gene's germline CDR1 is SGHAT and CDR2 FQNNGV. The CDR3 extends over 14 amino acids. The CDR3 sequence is CASSSPHSFTEAFF. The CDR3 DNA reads TGTGCCAGCAGCTCCCCCCACAGTTTCACTGAAGCTTTCTTT.

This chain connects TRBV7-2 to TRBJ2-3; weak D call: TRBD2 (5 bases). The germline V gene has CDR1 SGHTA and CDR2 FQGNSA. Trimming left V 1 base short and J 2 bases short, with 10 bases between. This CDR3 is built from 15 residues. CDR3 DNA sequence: TGTGCCAGCAGCTTAGTTGTGGGAGCCACAGATACGCAGTATTTT. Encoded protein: CASSLVVGATDTQYF. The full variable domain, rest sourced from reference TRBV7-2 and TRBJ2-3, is GAGVSQSPSNKVTEKGKDVELRCDPISGHTALYWYRQSLGQGLEFLIYFQGNSAPDKSGLPSDRFSAERTGGSVSTLTIQRTQQEDSAVYLCASSLVVGATDTQYFGPGTRLTVL.

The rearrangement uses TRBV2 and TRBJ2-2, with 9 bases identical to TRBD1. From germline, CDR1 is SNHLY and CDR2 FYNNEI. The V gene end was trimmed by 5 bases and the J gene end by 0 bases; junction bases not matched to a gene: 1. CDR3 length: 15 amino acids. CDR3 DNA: TGTGCCAGCAGTTGGGACAGGGCGAACACCGGGGAGCTGTTTTTT. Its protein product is CASSWDRANTGELFF.

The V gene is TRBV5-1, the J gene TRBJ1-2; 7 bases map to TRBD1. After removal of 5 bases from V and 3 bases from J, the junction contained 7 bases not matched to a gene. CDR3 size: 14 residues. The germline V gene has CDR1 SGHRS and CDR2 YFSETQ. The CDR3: CASREGAIDYGYTF. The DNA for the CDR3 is TGCGCCAGCAGGGAGGGGGCGATCGACTATGGCTACACCTTC.

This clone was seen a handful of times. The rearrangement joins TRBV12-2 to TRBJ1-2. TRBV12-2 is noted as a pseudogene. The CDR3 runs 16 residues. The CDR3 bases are TGTGCAAGTCGCCTTAAGTCTCCACGAAAGACCTATGGCTACACCTTC. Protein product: CASRLKSPRKTYGYTF.

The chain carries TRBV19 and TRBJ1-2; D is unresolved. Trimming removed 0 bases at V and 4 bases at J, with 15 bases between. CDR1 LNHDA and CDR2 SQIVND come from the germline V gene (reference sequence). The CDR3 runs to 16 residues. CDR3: CASSIDLAAASYGYTF. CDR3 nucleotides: TGTGCCAGTAGTATAGATTTGGCGGCAGCTAGCTATGGCTACACCTTC. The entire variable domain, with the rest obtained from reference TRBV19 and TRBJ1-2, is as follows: DGGITQSPKYLFRKEGQNVTLSCEQNLNHDAMYWYRQDPGQGLRLIYYSQIVNDFQKGDIAEGYSVSREKKESFPLTVTSAQKNPTAFYLCASSIDLAAASYGYTFGSGTRLTVV.

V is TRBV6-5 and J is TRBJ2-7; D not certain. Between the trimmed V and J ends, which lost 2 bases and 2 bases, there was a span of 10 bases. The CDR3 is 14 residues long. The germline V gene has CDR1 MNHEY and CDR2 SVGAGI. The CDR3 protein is CASSYRVSTYEQYF. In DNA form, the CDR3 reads TGTGCCAGCAGTTACCGTGTCAGCACCTACGAGCAGTACTTC.

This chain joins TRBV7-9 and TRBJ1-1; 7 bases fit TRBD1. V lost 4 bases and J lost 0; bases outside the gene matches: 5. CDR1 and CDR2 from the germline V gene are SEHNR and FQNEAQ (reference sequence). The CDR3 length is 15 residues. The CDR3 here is CASSSDRSMNTEAFF. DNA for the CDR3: TGTGCCAGCAGCTCGGACAGGAGTATGAACACTGAAGCTTTCTTT.

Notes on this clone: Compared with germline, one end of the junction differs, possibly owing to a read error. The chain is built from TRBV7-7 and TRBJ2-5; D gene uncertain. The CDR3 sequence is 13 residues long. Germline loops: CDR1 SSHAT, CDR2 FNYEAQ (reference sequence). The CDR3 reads CASSLGRQETQYF. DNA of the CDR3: TGTGCTAGCAGCTTAGGGCGGCAAGAGACCCAGTACTTC.

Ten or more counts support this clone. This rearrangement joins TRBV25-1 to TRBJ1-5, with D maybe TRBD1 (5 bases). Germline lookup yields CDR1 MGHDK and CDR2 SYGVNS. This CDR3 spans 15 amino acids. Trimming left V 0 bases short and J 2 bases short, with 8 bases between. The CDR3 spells CASSEYGGGNQPQHF. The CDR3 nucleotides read TGTGCCAGCAGTGAATACGGGGGTGGCAATCAGCCCCAGCATTTT. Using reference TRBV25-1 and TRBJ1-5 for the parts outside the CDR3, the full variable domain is EADIYQTPRYLVIGTGKKITLECSQTMGHDKMYWYQQDPGMELHLIHYSYGVNSTEKGDLSSESTVSRIRTEHFPLTLESARPSHTSQYLCASSEYGGGNQPQHFGDGTRLSIL.

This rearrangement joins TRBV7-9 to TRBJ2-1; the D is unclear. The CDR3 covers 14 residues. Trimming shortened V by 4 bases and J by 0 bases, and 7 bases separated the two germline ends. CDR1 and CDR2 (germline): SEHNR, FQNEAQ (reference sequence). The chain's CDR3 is CASSSESSYNEQFF. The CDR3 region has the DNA TGTGCCAGCAGCTCCGAGAGCTCCTACAATGAGCAGTTCTTC.